These 22 T cell receptor beta chains came from one sample sequenced in a study of OX40 agonist ivuxolimab in advanced cancers. Some clones are missing from TCRdb's copy, which holds only in-frame ones; the method was immunoSEQ multiplex PCR. Of fewer than 75,000 clones listed, around 89% were seen once; the top ten hold roughly 0.67%. Source: CD4+ or CD8+ T cells sorted from blood, taken in a trial of the OX40 agonist ivuxolimab. The receptors shown here come from an adult with an advanced solid tumor such as melanoma, head and neck, liver or kidney cancer.

This chain connects TRBV19 to TRBJ2-7; D is uncertain. The CDR3 consists of 14 residues. V was clipped by 2 bases and J by 0 bases, with 8 bases between them. CDR1 LNHDA and CDR2 SQIVND come from the germline V gene (reference sequence). CDR3 sequence: CASSINRDSYEQYF. CDR3 DNA sequence: TGTGCCAGTAGTATAAATAGGGACTCCTACGAGCAGTACTTC.

This CDR3 reads CAWAEGTGELFF. Here the CDR3 DNA reads TGTGCCTGGGCGGAAGGAACCGGGGAGCTGTTTTTT. V and J are TRBV30 and TRBJ2-2; D is unresolved. Germline V gene lookup returns CDR1 GTSNPN and CDR2 SVGIG (reference sequence). Trimming took 5 bases from V and 5 from J, leaving 9 bases between them. CDR3 length: 12 amino acids.

The J gene is TRBJ2-7, the V gene TRBV30; 7 nucleotides line up with TRBD1. CDR3 length equals 15 residues. CDR1 GTSNPN and CDR2 SVGIG come from the germline V gene (reference sequence). The V gene end was trimmed by 3 bases and the J gene end by 1 base; junction bases not matched to a gene: 9. This chain's CDR3 is CAWRGPGTVSYEQYF. The CDR3 DNA follows: TGTGCCTGGAGGGGCCCAGGGACAGTATCCTACGAGCAGTACTTC. Full variable domain (missing parts from reference TRBV30 and TRBJ2-7): SQTIHQWPATLVQPVGSPLSLECTVEGTSNPNLYWYRQAAGRGLQLLFYSVGIGQISSEVPQNLSASRPQDRQFILSSKKLLLSDSGFYLCAWRGPGTVSYEQYFGPGTRLTVT.

This clone is a singleton in its sample. The chain recombines TRBV19 with TRBJ1-5; 7 bases are shared with TRBD1. In germline, CDR1 is LNHDA, CDR2 SQIVND (reference sequence). The junction had 7 bases not matched to a gene; V was cut back by 10 bases and J by 4 bases. The CDR3 runs to 13 residues. CDR3 protein: CATSGGWNQPQHF. The CDR3 nucleotides read TGTGCCACCTCAGGGGGTTGGAATCAGCCCCAGCATTTT.

A single count supports this clone. The V gene is TRBV2, the J gene TRBJ2-1; D is unresolved. Germline V gene data show CDR1 as SNHLY and CDR2 as FYNNEI. The CDR3 contains 15 residues. V was shortened by 7 bases and J by 4 bases, with 17 bases between the two germline ends. CDR3 nucleotide sequence: TGTGCCAGCACCACGTCGGGTTTGGGTTACAATGAGCAGTTCTTC. It codes for CASTTSGLGYNEQFF.

This rearrangement joins TRBV7-9 to TRBJ2-1; unclear D gene. Germline loops: CDR1 SEHNR, CDR2 FQNEAQ (reference sequence). The V end lost 6 bases, the J end lost 1 base, and 13 bases lay between the germline ends. This CDR3 has 15 residues. The CDR3: CASSPKTQSYNEQFF. CDR3 nucleotide sequence: TGTGCCAGCAGTCCTAAGACTCAGTCCTACAATGAGCAGTTCTTC.

The chain employs TRBV10-3 and TRBJ1-1, with 10 positions matching TRBD1. The CDR3 length is 14 residues. The ends lost 3 bases at V and 5 bases at J; junction bases unmatched: 3. Germline V gives CDR1 ENHRY, CDR2 SYGVKD. The CDR3 DNA reads as TGTGCCATCAGTGAAGGGGACAGGGGAACTGAAGCTTTCTTT. It codes for CAISEGDRGTEAFF.

CDR3 loop: CASSEQPRRGTEAFF. Here the CDR3 DNA reads TGTGCCAGCAGTGAACAGCCTCGCCGGGGCACTGAAGCTTTCTTT. The rearrangement joins TRBV6-1 to TRBJ1-1, with unresolved D. Germline CDR1 reads MNHNS; CDR2 reads SASEGT. CDR3 length: 15 amino acids. V was shortened by 2 bases and J by 4 bases, with 14 bases between the two germline ends.

The V gene is TRBV2, the J gene TRBJ2-4, with D possibly being TRBD1 (6 bases). CDR3 size: 16 residues. Trimming stripped 6 bases from V and 0 bases from J, with 15 bases between. The germline CDR1 and CDR2 sequences are SNHLY and FYNNEI. CDR3 in DNA: TGTGCCAGCAGCCCCCTCCAACAGGGAGCCAAAAACATTCAGTACTTC. Translation: CASSPLQQGAKNIQYF.

The chain has TRBV18 and TRBJ2-4; tentative D call: TRBD2 (7 bases). This CDR3 is 16 amino acids long. CDR1 is KGHSH and CDR2 is LQKENI in the germline V gene. V lost 1 base and J lost 5, with 15 bases in between. The CDR3 loop reads CASSPLVRGAENIQYF. As DNA, the CDR3 is TGTGCCAGCTCACCACTGGTACGGGGGGCGGAAAACATTCAGTACTTC.

This clone was seen only a few times. The genes are TRBV5-1 and TRBJ2-1; 9 positions match TRBD2. Germline V gene data show CDR1 as SGHRS and CDR2 as YFSETQ. The CDR3 spans 16 residues. V lost 2 bases, J lost 2 bases, and 5 bases stayed unmatched. This chain's CDR3 is CASSLWGLATYNEQFF. CDR3 nucleotides: TGCGCCAGCAGCTTATGGGGACTAGCCACCTACAATGAGCAGTTCTTC.

The chain is built from TRBV15 and TRBJ1-2; D is ambiguous. From germline, CDR1 is LNHNV and CDR2 YYDKDF (reference sequence). Trimming took 0 bases from V and 4 from J, leaving 6 bases between them. The CDR3 covers 13 residues. For the CDR3, the DNA is TGTGCCACCAGCAGAGATCGGGGCTATGGCTACACCTTC. Protein sequence: CATSRDRGYGYTF.

This clone was seen a handful of times. The chain combines TRBV11-2 with TRBJ2-2; D uncertain. Trimming left V 5 bases short and J 0 bases short, with 13 bases between. This CDR3 has 16 residues. Per the germline V gene, CDR1 is SGHAT and CDR2 is FQNNGV. CDR3 sequence: CASSVTASPNTGELFF. As DNA, the CDR3 is TGTGCCAGCAGCGTAACGGCCTCCCCGAACACCGGGGAGCTGTTTTTT.

This clone was picked up one time. The chain recombines TRBV5-1 with TRBJ1-1, with D maybe TRBD1 (6 bases). The CDR3 runs to 11 residues. The V end was cut by 5 bases, the J end by 8 bases, with 10 bases between. The germline V gene has CDR1 SGHRS and CDR2 YFSETQ. In DNA form, the CDR3 reads TGCGCCAGCAGGGGGGGCACGGAAGCTTTCTTT. Translating gives CASRGGTEAFF.

This clone was detected only once. V usage is TRBV5-4 and J usage is TRBJ1-5; D is perhaps TRBD1 (5 bases). Germline CDR1 and CDR2: SGHNT and YYREEE (reference sequence). CDR3 length: 13 amino acids. Trimming removed 4 bases at V and 11 bases at J, with 16 bases between. The CDR3 region has the DNA TGTGCCAGCAGCAGGGACCCGGGCAGATCCCAGCATTTT. This encodes CASSRDPGRSQHF.

The V gene is TRBV12-1, the J gene TRBJ1-1; no check of the table's D call, TRBD1, against the DNA was made. TRBV12-1 is annotated as a pseudogene. The CDR3 spans 17 residues. In DNA, the CDR3 is TGTGCCAGCAGCCTCCCGGGACAGGGGGCTAAGGTCACTGAAGCTTTCTTT. This translates into CASSLPGQGAKVTEAFF.

This chain uses TRBV19 with TRBJ1-1, with a tentative D call TRBD1 (6 bases). CDR3 length: 14 residues. V was pared by 1 base and J by 2 bases, with 8 bases between. Germline assignment: CDR1 LNHDA and CDR2 SQIVND (reference sequence). As DNA, the CDR3 is TGTGCCAGTAGTATAGGACAGGCCAACACTGAAGCTTTCTTT. Protein product: CASSIGQANTEAFF.

This sequence joins TRBV4-1 and TRBJ2-1, with D possibly TRBD2 on 5 matching bases. The V and J ends lost 0 bases and 7 bases respectively, with 16 bases between them. Looked up from germline, CDR1 is MGHRA and CDR2 is YSYEKL. This CDR3 region has 16 residues. CDR3 in DNA: TGCGCCAGCAGCCAAGATCGAAGAGGGCCTAGGAATGAGCAGTTCTTC. Its protein is CASSQDRRGPRNEQFF.

The rearrangement links TRBV5-6 to TRBJ2-2; 10 nucleotides line up with TRBD1. CDR1 is SGHDT, CDR2 YYEEEE, per germline. Trimming at V came to 4 bases and at J to 3 bases, leaving 6 bases not matched to a gene. The CDR3 is made up of 16 amino acids. CDR3 amino acids: CASSQTGTGDTGELFF. DNA for the CDR3: TGTGCCAGCAGCCAAACCGGGACAGGGGACACCGGGGAGCTGTTTTTT. Full variable domain (outside the CDR3, taken from reference TRBV5-6 and TRBJ2-2): DAGVTQSPTHLIKTRGQQVTLRCSPKSGHDTVSWYQQALGQGPQFIFQYYEEEERQRGNFPDRFSGHQFPNYSSELNVNALLLGDSALYLCASSQTGTGDTGELFFGEGSRLTVL.

This clone was picked up one time. V is TRBV9 and J is TRBJ1-2; D call uncertain. V was trimmed by 1 base and J by 1 base, leaving 5 bases between them. Germline V gene sequence: CDR1 SGDLS, CDR2 YYNGEE. The CDR3 length is 13 residues. CDR3 residues: CASSVTVNYGYTF. The CDR3 DNA sequence: TGTGCCAGCAGCGTAACAGTTAACTATGGCTACACCTTC.

The chain joins TRBV6-5 to TRBJ2-5; D unclear. Germline V gene sequence: CDR1 MNHEY, CDR2 SVGAGI. Trimming took 10 bases from V and 0 from J, leaving 9 bases between them. The CDR3 has 12 residues. The CDR3 region has the DNA TGTGCCACAAGAGGATACCAAGAGACCCAGTACTTC. It specifies CATRGYQETQYF.

In nucleotides, the CDR3 is TGTGCCAGTAGTCCCCGGGACAGGGGGAATTTGGGAGCCGGGGAGCTGTTTTTT. Translated: CASSPRDRGNLGAGELFF. The chain combines TRBV19 with TRBJ2-2; 11 bases align to TRBD1. Germline assignment: CDR1 LNHDA and CDR2 SQIVND (reference sequence). The CDR3 is made up of 18 amino acids. V lost 5 bases to trimming and J lost 6 bases; unmatched junction nucleotides: 14.